The 22 T cell receptor beta chains below all came from one sample that was sequenced in a study of blood T cell repertoires in COVID-19. The assay was immunoSEQ multiplex PCR, and TCRdb's table has in-frame clones only and misses some. The sample includes about 150,000 clones, 85% to 90% of them seen just once. The source material was peripheral blood. The receptors come from a woman between 40 and 55 years old with acute or convalescent COVID-19.

The gene calls are TRBV7-3 and TRBJ2-6, with D possibly TRBD1 on 6 matching bases. The CDR3 sequence is 19 residues long. Germline V CDR1 and CDR2: SGHTA, FQGTGA. V dropped 0 bases and J dropped 0 bases, with 15 bases sitting between them. The CDR3 protein is CASSLTGHSQVSGANVLTF. The CDR3 region has the DNA TGTGCCAGCAGCTTAACGGGACACTCGCAGGTCTCTGGGGCCAACGTCCTGACTTTC.

The gene calls are TRBV4-2 and TRBJ2-3, with TRBD2 matching over 11 bases. Germline lookup yields CDR1 LGHNA and CDR2 YNFKEQ. Trimming removed 2 bases from V and 6 bases from J; junction bases left unmatched: 7. The CDR3 loop spans 16 amino acids. The CDR3 protein is CASSQRSGRAKDTQYF. CDR3 in DNA: TGTGCCAGCAGCCAACGTAGCGGGAGGGCCAAGGATACGCAGTATTTT.

The CDR3 sequence is CASSPGLVTGELFF. DNA of the CDR3: TGTGCCAGCAGCCCCGGGTTGGTCACCGGGGAGCTGTTTTTT. The chain couples TRBV4-2 to TRBJ2-2, with unresolved D. The CDR3 runs 14 residues. V dropped 4 bases and J dropped 4 bases, with 10 bases sitting between them. CDR1 and CDR2 (germline): LGHNA, YNFKEQ.

The chain uses TRBV19 and TRBJ2-1; 7 nucleotides align to TRBD2. The CDR3 runs to 13 residues. The V gene's germline CDR1 is LNHDA and CDR2 SQIVND (reference sequence). The V gene end was trimmed by 4 bases and the J gene end by 4 bases; junction bases not matched to a gene: 1. The CDR3 loop reads CASSSGGYNEQFF. CDR3 coding DNA: TGTGCCAGTAGTAGCGGGGGTTACAATGAGCAGTTCTTC. Drawing the rest from reference TRBV19 and TRBJ2-1, the complete variable domain is DGGITQSPKYLFRKEGQNVTLSCEQNLNHDAMYWYRQDPGQGLRLIYYSQIVNDFQKGDIAEGYSVSREKKESFPLTVTSAQKNPTAFYLCASSSGGYNEQFFGPGTRLTVL.

The V gene is TRBV18, the J gene TRBJ2-5; the D gene is possibly TRBD1 (5 bases). The V end was cut by 8 bases, the J end by 3 bases, with 19 bases between. There are 15 residues in the CDR3. The germline gives CDR1 KGHSH, CDR2 LQKENI. CDR3 bases: TGTGCCAGCCGCGAGTCTTGGACAATAGAAGAGACCCAGTACTTC. Amino acid sequence: CASRESWTIEETQYF.

The chain joins TRBV21-1 to TRBJ1-2. TRBV21-1 is a pseudogene. This CDR3 has 10 residues. The CDR3 DNA is TGTGCAGGAGGGCGCTATGGCTACACCTTC. This codes for CAGGRYGYTF.

In DNA form, the CDR3 reads TGTGCCACCAGCAGAGTTGACAGGGCCTATGGCTACACCTTC. Residues: CATSRVDRAYGYTF. The rearrangement joins TRBV15 to TRBJ1-2, with TRBD1 matching 7 bases. The CDR3 totals 14 residues. The J segment lost 4 bases and the V segment lost 1 base, leaving 3 bases of the junction unmatched. Germline CDR1 LNHNV, CDR2 YYDKDF (reference sequence).

The chain recombines TRBV28 with TRBJ1-1, with 8 bases matching TRBD1. CDR3 size: 15 residues. Germline CDR1 is MDHEN and CDR2 is SYDVKM. J lost 6 bases, V lost 4 bases, and 10 bases had no gene match. CDR3 amino acids: CASSSRTGRFSEAFF. The CDR3 bases are TGTGCCAGCAGTTCACGGACAGGGAGATTCTCTGAAGCTTTCTTT.

The genes are TRBV30 and TRBJ2-5; TRBD2 agrees at 9 bases. The CDR3 is 16 residues long. The germline CDR1 and CDR2 sequences are GTSNPN and SVGIG (reference sequence). Trimming cost V 1 base and J 4 bases; bases outside gene matches: 10. This chain's CDR3 is CAWSGVSGGGVETQYF. The CDR3 DNA follows: TGTGCCTGGAGTGGAGTTAGCGGGGGAGGGGTAGAGACCCAGTACTTC.

The chain carries TRBV9 and TRBJ2-1; 9 bases are a match to TRBD2. The V gene's germline CDR1 is SGDLS and CDR2 YYNGEE. V lost 6 bases to trimming and J lost 2 bases; unmatched junction nucleotides: 6. This CDR3 spans 15 amino acids. As DNA, the CDR3 is TGTGCCAGCACCTCTAGCGGGGCAACCTACAATGAGCAGTTCTTC. As protein: CASTSSGATYNEQFF.

This clone was counted a single time. The rearrangement joins TRBV5-6 to TRBJ2-1; TRBD2 aligns across 11 bases. CDR1 is SGHDT and CDR2 is YYEEEE in the germline V gene. CDR3 length equals 14 residues. V dropped 5 bases and J dropped 9; count of bases not matched to a gene: 7. The DNA of the CDR3 is TGTGCCAGCAGGCTAGCGGGAGGCCCCCCTGAGCAGTTCTTC. It yields the protein CASRLAGGPPEQFF.

This chain connects TRBV15 to TRBJ1-1; no definite D call. V lost 1 base and J lost 6, with 12 bases in between. The CDR3 spans 14 residues. Germline-derived CDR1 and CDR2 are LNHNV and YYDKDF (reference sequence). The CDR3: CATSRASAGPEAFF. For the CDR3, the DNA is TGTGCCACCAGCAGAGCCTCAGCAGGCCCTGAAGCTTTCTTT.

The chain combines TRBV11-3 with TRBJ1-2; TRBD1 agrees at 8 bases. Germline CDR1 is SGHNT and CDR2 is YENEEA. J was trimmed by 8 bases and V by 4 bases; bases with no gene match: 6. This CDR3 spans 13 amino acids. The CDR3 here is CASSSDRGGGYTF. The CDR3 DNA sequence: TGTGCCAGCAGCTCCGACAGGGGTGGCGGCTACACCTTC.

The genes are TRBV11-2 and TRBJ2-7; 14 bases line up with TRBD2. Trimming took 5 bases from V and 6 from J; bases not matched to a gene: 3. This CDR3 has 14 residues. CDR1 is SGHAT and CDR2 is FQNNGV in the germline V gene. The CDR3 nucleotides are TGTGCCAGCAGCGTCGGACTAGCGGGAGGCGAGCAGTACTTC. It is translated as CASSVGLAGGEQYF.

The chain carries TRBV29-1 and TRBJ2-3, with 9 bases identical to TRBD1. Per germline, CDR1 SQVTM and CDR2 ANQGSEA. CDR3 size: 16 residues. V dropped 4 bases and J dropped 1; count of bases not matched to a gene: 9. The CDR3 DNA is TGCAGCGTTGTTGGGGGACAGGGTCGCGGCACAGATACGCAGTATTTT. Residues: CSVVGGQGRGTDTQYF.

The chain joins TRBV27 to TRBJ2-1; D might be TRBD2 (6 bases). The V end lost 7 bases, the J end lost 8 bases, and 18 bases lay between the germline ends. The germline V gene encodes CDR1 MNHEY and CDR2 SMNVEV (reference sequence). This CDR3 is built from 14 residues. In DNA form, the CDR3 reads TGTGCCAGCACGATGGCCGGGGGAGAGTATGAGCAGTTCTTC. Its translation: CASTMAGGEYEQFF.

The rearrangement links TRBV6-5 to TRBJ1-2, with D unclear. Trimming cost V 2 bases and J 0 bases, with 7 bases left between them. The germline CDR1 and CDR2 sequences are MNHEY and SVGAGI. The CDR3 totals 14 residues. DNA for the CDR3: TGTGCCAGCAGTTACGACGGGGCTAACTATGGCTACACCTTC. Protein product: CASSYDGANYGYTF.

Note on this clone: The junction departs from the called germline gene at one end, perhaps through a read error. This chain links TRBV28 with TRBJ1-1; 7 bases match TRBD1. Germline V gene data show CDR1 as MDHEN and CDR2 as SYDVKM. The CDR3 loop spans 15 amino acids. The CDR3 DNA reads TGTGCCAGCAGGGGACAGCAAATAACTGGCACTAAAGCTTTCTTT. The encoded protein is CASRGQQITGTKAFF. The full variable domain, completed using reference TRBV28 and TRBJ1-1, is DVKVTQSSRYLVKRTGEKVFLECVQDMDHENMFWYRQDPGLGLRLIYFSYDVKMKEKGDIPEGYSVSREKKERFSLILESASTNQTSMYLCASRGQQITGTKAFFGQGTRLTVV.

This rearrangement joins TRBV6-5 to TRBJ2-1, with D unresolved. The CDR3 length is 14 residues. The germline V gene has CDR1 MNHEY and CDR2 SVGAGI. The V end was cut by 6 bases, the J end by 0 bases, with 9 bases between. The CDR3 DNA follows: TGTGCCAGCAGCCCAAGTAGCTCCTACAATGAGCAGTTCTTC. It codes for CASSPSSSYNEQFF.

This chain uses TRBV7-6 with TRBJ1-2, with 7 bases fitting TRBD1. The CDR3 runs 14 residues. V shed 1 base, J shed 6 bases, and the junction held 5 bases outside the gene matches. The germline gives CDR1 SGHVS, CDR2 FNYEAQ. This CDR3 reads CASSLDPGGNGYTF. Here the CDR3 DNA reads TGTGCCAGCAGCTTAGACCCAGGGGGTAATGGCTACACCTTC. Looking up the rest from reference TRBV7-6 and TRBJ1-2 gives the full variable domain: GAGVSQSPRYKVTKRGQDVALRCDPISGHVSLYWYRQALGQGPEFLTYFNYEAQQDKSGLPNDRFSAERPEGSISTLTIQRTEQRDSAMYRCASSLDPGGNGYTFGSGTRLTVV.

This clone was seen once. The chain combines TRBV11-2 with TRBJ2-7; maybe TRBD2 (5 bases). V was shortened by 1 base and J by 3 bases, with 13 bases between the two germline ends. The CDR3 runs 15 residues. Germline V lookup: CDR1 SGHAT, CDR2 FQNNGV. For the CDR3, the DNA is TGTGCCAGCAGCTTAGTGGGAGCCCTCAACTACGAGCAGTACTTC. This codes for CASSLVGALNYEQYF.

V gene TRBV28 combines with J gene TRBJ2-1; TRBD1 matches at 10 bases. J gave up 7 bases and V 7 bases, and 13 bases lay outside the gene matches. The CDR3 runs to 16 residues. Germline lookup yields CDR1 MDHEN and CDR2 SYDVKM. Written as DNA, the CDR3 is TGTGCCAGCAATCTAGGGTCGGACAGGGGGTTGAATGAGCAGTTCTTC. Translation gives CASNLGSDRGLNEQFF. The full variable domain, its missing parts supplied by reference TRBV28 and TRBJ2-1, is DVKVTQSSRYLVKRTGEKVFLECVQDMDHENMFWYRQDPGLGLRLIYFSYDVKMKEKGDIPEGYSVSREKKERFSLILESASTNQTSMYLCASNLGSDRGLNEQFFGPGTRLTVL.